This is a list of T cell receptor beta chains from one sample in a study of cytomegalovirus exposure and HLA in healthy donors. The protocol was immunoSEQ multiplex PCR, while the TCRdb copy is restricted to in-frame clones and leaves out a portion. The sample has 100,000 to 150,000 clones; 77% are singletons. The sequenced material came from PBMCs. These receptors came from a woman between 40 and 55 years old in good health and CMV-seropositive. Both conserved end residues are part of each CDR3. The order of the fields is V gene, J gene, CDR3 protein.

TRBV13	TRBJ1-2	CASTLGTGFHGYTF
TRBV28	TRBJ2-7	CASSSPGEAYEQYF
TRBV4-1	TRBJ2-7	CASSPTRDISHEQYF
TRBV25-1	TRBJ2-3	CAHVPGASDTQYF
TRBV28	TRBJ2-7	CASNPAGSRSHEQYF
TRBV5-1	TRBJ2-6	CASSLAGVGAGVLTF
TRBV28	TRBJ2-4	CASSGPGQEENIQYF
TRBV30	TRBJ2-3	CAWSSNSGRSTDTQYF
TRBV18	TRBJ2-3	CASSPTPGTSGSSGDTQYF
TRBV6-5	TRBJ2-7	CASSYSEGTSRVQYF
TRBV5-1	TRBJ2-5	CASSTDSLGKTQYF